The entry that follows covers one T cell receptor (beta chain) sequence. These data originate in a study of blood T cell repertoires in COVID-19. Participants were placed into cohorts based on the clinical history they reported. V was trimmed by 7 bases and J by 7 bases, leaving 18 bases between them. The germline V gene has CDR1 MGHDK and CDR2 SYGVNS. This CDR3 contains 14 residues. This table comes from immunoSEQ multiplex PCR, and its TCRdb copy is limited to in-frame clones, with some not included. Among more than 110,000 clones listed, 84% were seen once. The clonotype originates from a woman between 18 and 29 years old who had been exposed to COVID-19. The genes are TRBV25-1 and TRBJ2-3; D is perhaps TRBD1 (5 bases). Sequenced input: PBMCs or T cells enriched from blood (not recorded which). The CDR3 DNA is TGTGCCAGCAACGATCCACGCAAGGGGAATACGCAGTATTTT. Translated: CASNDPRKGNTQYF. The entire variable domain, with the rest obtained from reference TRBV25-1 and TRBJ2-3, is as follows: EADIYQTPRYLVIGTGKKITLECSQTMGHDKMYWYQQDPGMELHLIHYSYGVNSTEKGDLSSESTVSRIRTEHFPLTLESARPSHTSQYLCASNDPRKGNTQYFGPGTRLTVL.